The rows below give T cell receptor beta chains drawn from one sample of a study of identical twins. TCRdb reprocessed the 5' RACE reads via MiXCR and lists one record per CDR3 protein. The sample contains 750,000 to 950,000 distinct CDR3 sequences, roughly an eighth of which appear only once. The same specimen was also included in a second study, on yellow fever vaccine responses in identical twins.

The sequenced sample consisted of PBMCs. The receptors come from a woman between 18 and 30 years old in good health. CDR3s include the opening cysteine and the closing phenylalanine or tryptophan. Each record gives: J gene, V gene, clone size, D gene, CDR3 protein, CDR3 DNA. D genes are given only for firm matches. Size values are once, few and many counts, or a class for expanded clones, and some rows have none.

J: TRBJ2-7; V: TRBV6-1; size: few; D: .; CDR3: CASSELLQPFSYEQYF; DNA: TGTGCCAGCAGTGAACTCTTACAGCCCTTCTCCTACGAGCAGTACTTC
J: TRBJ1-6; V: TRBV2; size: few; D: .; CDR3: CASSEQAENNSPLHF; DNA: TGTGCCAGCAGTGAGCAGGCAGAGAATAATTCACCCCTCCACTTT
J: TRBJ2-1; V: TRBV11-3; size: few; D: .; CDR3: CASSLELAEQFF; DNA: TGTGCCAGCAGCTTGGAATTAGCTGAGCAGTTCTTC
J: TRBJ2-7; V: TRBV10-1; size: once; D: TRBD1; CDR3: CASSEYRGSSEQYF; DNA: TGCGCCAGCAGTGAGTACAGGGGTTCCTCCGAGCAGTACTTC
J: TRBJ1-2; V: TRBV7-9; size: .; D: .; CDR3: CAGHNVVQGYTF; DNA: TGTGCCGGGCACAATGTCGTACAAGGCTACACCTTC
J: TRBJ2-3; V: TRBV2; size: .; D: .; CDR3: CASTRLGGTDTQYF; DNA: TGTGCCAGCACCAGACTAGGGGGCACAGATACGCAGTATTTT
J: TRBJ2-3; V: TRBV19; size: few; D: .; CDR3: CASSPSGGANTQYF; DNA: TGTGCCAGTAGCCCATCCGGGGGCGCGAATACGCAGTATTTT
J: TRBJ1-5; V: TRBV15; size: .; D: .; CDR3: CATRQRPGNVDQPQHF; DNA: TGTGCCACCCGCCAAAGACCAGGGAATGTAGATCAGCCCCAGCATTTT
J: TRBJ2-5; V: TRBV5-1; size: few; D: .; CDR3: CASSLKGGVGGETQYF; DNA: TGCGCCAGCAGCTTGAAGGGTGGGGTCGGGGGAGAGACCCAGTACTTC
J: TRBJ2-1; V: TRBV7-9; size: few; D: .; CDR3: CASSNRQDYNEQFF; DNA: TGTGCCAGCAGCAATCGACAGGATTACAATGAGCAGTTCTTC
J: TRBJ1-3; V: TRBV12-3/TRBV12-4; size: many; D: .; CDR3: CASSWTESGNTIYF; DNA: TGTGCCAGCAGCTGGACAGAATCTGGAAACACCATATATTTT
J: TRBJ2-2; V: TRBV15; size: many; D: .; CDR3: CATSVVGGGGGELFF; DNA: TGTGCCACCAGCGTCGTGGGGGGGGGCGGCGGGGAGCTGTTTTTT
J: TRBJ1-1; V: TRBV6-1; size: few; D: .; CDR3: CASRIGQGRVNTEAFF; DNA: TGTGCCAGCAGGATCGGGCAGGGCAGGGTGAACACTGAAGCTTTCTTT
J: TRBJ2-4; V: TRBV10-3; size: few; D: .; CDR3: CAISESPGAKNIQYF; DNA: TGTGCCATCAGTGAGTCGCCGGGGGCCAAAAACATTCAGTACTTC
J: TRBJ2-1; V: TRBV14; size: .; D: .; CDR3: CASSQDRVGAVNEQFF; DNA: TGTGCCAGCAGCCAAGACAGGGTGGGAGCAGTCAATGAGCAGTTCTTC
J: TRBJ2-5; V: TRBV11-2; size: .; D: .; CDR3: CASSLDTTTQETQYF; DNA: TGTGCCAGCAGCTTAGATACAACTACCCAAGAGACCCAGTACTTC
J: TRBJ2-2; V: TRBV5-1; size: few; D: .; CDR3: CASSLDSGATGELFF; DNA: TGCGCCAGCAGCTTGGATTCTGGGGCAACCGGGGAGCTGTTTTTT
J: TRBJ2-4; V: TRBV20-1; size: few; D: TRBD1; CDR3: CSASTGAGVAKNIQYF; DNA: TGCAGTGCTTCGACAGGGGCAGGCGTAGCCAAAAACATTCAGTACTTC
J: TRBJ1-1; V: TRBV24-1; size: .; D: TRBD1; CDR3: CATRDNRGGNTEAFF; DNA: TGTGCCACCAGGGACAACAGGGGCGGGAACACTGAAGCTTTCTTT
J: TRBJ2-7; V: TRBV28; size: .; D: TRBD1; CDR3: CASSFPGTGVHEQYF; DNA: TGTGCCAGCAGCTTTCCCGGGACAGGGGTTCACGAGCAGTACTTC
J: TRBJ2-6; V: TRBV5-1; size: many; D: .; CDR3: CASSLDGINSGANVLTF; DNA: TGCGCCAGCAGCTTGGATGGAATTAACTCTGGGGCCAACGTCCTGACTTTC
J: TRBJ1-3; V: TRBV3-1; size: few; D: .; CDR3: CASSQDTPVGHRNTIYF; DNA: TGTGCCAGCAGCCAAGACACCCCCGTCGGGCATAGAAACACCATATATTTT
J: TRBJ2-2; V: TRBV7-7; size: .; D: TRBD2; CDR3: CASSPRTSANTGELFF; DNA: TGTGCCAGCAGCCCGCGGACTAGCGCGAACACCGGGGAGCTGTTTTTT
J: TRBJ2-3; V: TRBV24-1; size: few; D: TRBD1; CDR3: CATADRGPLDTQYF; DNA: TGTGCCACCGCAGACAGGGGCCCTCTAGATACGCAGTATTTT
J: TRBJ2-4; V: TRBV12-3/TRBV12-4; size: many; D: .; CDR3: CASSQQGLAKNIQYF; DNA: TGTGCCAGCAGCCAACAGGGACTAGCCAAAAACATTCAGTACTTC
J: TRBJ2-7; V: TRBV7-3; size: few; D: TRBD1; CDR3: CASSLRPGQGSEQYF; DNA: TGTGCCAGCAGCTTAAGGCCAGGACAGGGGTCCGAGCAGTACTTC
J: TRBJ1-3; V: TRBV12-3/TRBV12-4; size: few; D: .; CDR3: CASSLLQGNTIYF; DNA: TGTGCCAGCAGTCTTTTACAGGGAAACACCATATATTTT
J: TRBJ2-5; V: TRBV20-1; size: many; D: .; CDR3: CSAGQQETQYF; DNA: TGCAGTGCCGGACAGCAAGAGACCCAGTACTTC
J: TRBJ2-2; V: TRBV5-1; size: few; D: TRBD2; CDR3: CASTPTSGNTGELFF; DNA: TGCGCCAGCACCCCGACTAGCGGGAACACCGGGGAGCTGTTTTTT
J: TRBJ2-1; V: TRBV28; size: .; D: .; CDR3: CASSFGLARNEQFF; DNA: TGTGCCAGCAGTTTTGGTCTAGCGAGAAATGAGCAGTTCTTC
J: TRBJ2-6; V: TRBV10-3; size: few; D: .; CDR3: CAISEFQGANVLTF; DNA: TGTGCCATCAGTGAGTTTCAGGGGGCCAACGTCCTGACTTTC
J: TRBJ1-1; V: TRBV6-1; size: .; D: .; CDR3: CASSRSPGVNTEAFF; DNA: TGTGCCAGCAGTCGCAGCCCGGGCGTAAACACTGAAGCTTTCTTT
J: TRBJ2-1; V: TRBV18; size: .; D: TRBD1; CDR3: CASSRDRLANEQFF; DNA: TGTGCCAGCTCTCGGGACAGGCTGGCGAATGAGCAGTTCTTC
J: TRBJ1-3; V: TRBV4-1; size: .; D: TRBD1; CDR3: CASSLDRDSLDTIYF; DNA: TGCGCCAGCAGCCTGGACCGGGACAGCCTAGACACCATATATTTT
J: TRBJ2-3; V: TRBV29-1; size: few; D: TRBD2; CDR3: CSVSGTFTDTQYF; DNA: TGCAGCGTTAGCGGGACCTTCACAGATACGCAGTATTTT
J: TRBJ2-3; V: TRBV20-1; size: few; D: .; CDR3: CSANRFSTDTQYF; DNA: TGCAGTGCCAACAGGTTTAGCACAGATACGCAGTATTTT
J: TRBJ2-3; V: TRBV7-2; size: .; D: TRBD1; CDR3: CASSRRQGVITDTQYF; DNA: TGTGCCAGCAGCCGGCGACAGGGGGTCATCACAGATACGCAGTATTTT
J: TRBJ1-1; V: TRBV12-3/TRBV12-4; size: .; D: .; CDR3: CASSFWGKAFF; DNA: TGTGCCAGCAGTTTCTGGGGTAAAGCTTTCTTT
J: TRBJ1-5; V: TRBV19; size: few; D: .; CDR3: CASSRSPRGNNQPQHF; DNA: TGTGCCAGTAGCCGAAGCCCCAGGGGCAACAATCAGCCCCAGCATTTT
J: TRBJ2-3; V: TRBV18; size: .; D: .; CDR3: CASSPWRDTQYF; DNA: TGTGCCAGCTCACCCTGGAGGGATACGCAGTATTTT
J: TRBJ2-1; V: TRBV4-1; size: few; D: TRBD2; CDR3: CASSLSGLAAYNEQFF; DNA: TGCGCCAGCAGCCTTTCCGGACTAGCTGCCTACAATGAGCAGTTCTTC
J: TRBJ2-7; V: TRBV5-1; size: few; D: TRBD1; CDR3: CASSPGWGTADYEQYF; DNA: TGCGCCAGCAGCCCCGGTTGGGGGACAGCAGACTACGAGCAGTACTTC
J: TRBJ1-1; V: TRBV7-2; size: many; D: TRBD1; CDR3: CASSLNRGTEAFF; DNA: TGTGCCAGCAGCTTAAACAGGGGCACTGAAGCTTTCTTT
J: TRBJ2-1; V: TRBV20-1; size: .; D: .; CDR3: CSARVLLETRENEQFF; DNA: TGCAGTGCTAGGGTACTGCTAGAAACTCGGGAAAATGAGCAGTTCTTC
J: TRBJ2-3; V: TRBV11-2; size: .; D: TRBD2; CDR3: CASSRSGSWADTQYF; DNA: TGTGCCAGCAGCCGTAGCGGGAGCTGGGCAGATACGCAGTATTTT
J: TRBJ2-1; V: TRBV3-1; size: .; D: TRBD2; CDR3: CASSLGGAYGEQFF; DNA: TGTGCCAGCAGCCTCGGGGGGGCCTACGGTGAGCAGTTCTTC
J: TRBJ2-7; V: TRBV20-1; size: many; D: TRBD2; CDR3: CSALTSGSSYEQYF; DNA: TGCAGCGCCCTGACTAGCGGGAGTTCCTACGAGCAGTACTTC
J: TRBJ1-6; V: TRBV5-1; size: .; D: .; CDR3: CASRKTDLGDSPLHF; DNA: TGCGCCAGCAGAAAGACAGACCTAGGAGATTCACCCCTCCACTTT
J: TRBJ2-1; V: TRBV9; size: .; D: .; CDR3: CASRGLQGNEQFF; DNA: TGTGCCAGCAGGGGGCTACAGGGAAATGAGCAGTTCTTC
J: TRBJ2-5; V: TRBV20-1; size: .; D: TRBD2; CDR3: CSANHGGGKTQYF; DNA: TGCAGTGCTAATCACGGGGGGGGGAAGACCCAGTACTTC
J: TRBJ2-4; V: TRBV20-1; size: many; D: TRBD2; CDR3: CSARGTSGVKNIQYF; DNA: TGCAGTGCTAGAGGGACTAGCGGGGTCAAAAACATTCAGTACTTC
J: TRBJ2-4; V: TRBV12-3/TRBV12-4; size: .; D: .; CDR3: CASSPELGNIQYF; DNA: TGTGCCAGCAGCCCTGAGCTGGGAAACATTCAGTACTTC
J: TRBJ2-5; V: TRBV6-1; size: .; D: .; CDR3: CASRSTPNSQTQYF; DNA: TGTGCCAGCAGGTCGACACCCAACTCACAGACCCAGTACTTC